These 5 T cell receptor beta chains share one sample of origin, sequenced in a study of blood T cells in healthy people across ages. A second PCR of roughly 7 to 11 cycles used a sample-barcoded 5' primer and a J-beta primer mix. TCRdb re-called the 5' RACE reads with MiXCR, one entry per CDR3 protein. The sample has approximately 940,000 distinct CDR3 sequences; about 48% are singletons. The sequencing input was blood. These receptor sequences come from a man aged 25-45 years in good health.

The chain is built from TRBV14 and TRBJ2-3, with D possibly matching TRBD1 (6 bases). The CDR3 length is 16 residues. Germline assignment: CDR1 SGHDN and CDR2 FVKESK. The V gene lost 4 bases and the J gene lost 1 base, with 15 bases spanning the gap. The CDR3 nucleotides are TGTGCCAGCAGCCTGACAGGCGCAAGGGGCACAGATACGCAGTATTTT. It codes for CASSLTGARGTDTQYF.

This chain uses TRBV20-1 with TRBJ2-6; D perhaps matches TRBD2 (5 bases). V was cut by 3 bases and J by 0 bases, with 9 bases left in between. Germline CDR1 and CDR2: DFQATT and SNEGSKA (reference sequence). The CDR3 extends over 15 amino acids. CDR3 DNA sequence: TGCAGTGCTAGTGTGGGGAGCTCTGGGGCCAACGTCCTGACTTTC. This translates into CSASVGSSGANVLTF.

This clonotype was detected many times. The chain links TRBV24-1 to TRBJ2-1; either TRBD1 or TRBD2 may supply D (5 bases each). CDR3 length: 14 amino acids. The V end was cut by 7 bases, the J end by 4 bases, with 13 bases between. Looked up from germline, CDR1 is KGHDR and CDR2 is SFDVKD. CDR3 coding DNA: TGTGCCACCAGATCCACTAGGGGTTACAATGAGCAGTTCTTC. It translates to CATRSTRGYNEQFF.

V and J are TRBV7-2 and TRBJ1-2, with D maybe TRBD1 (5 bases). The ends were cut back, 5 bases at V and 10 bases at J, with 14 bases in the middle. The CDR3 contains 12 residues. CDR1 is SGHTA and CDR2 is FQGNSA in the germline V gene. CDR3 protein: CASSLPGRSYTF. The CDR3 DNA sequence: TGTGCCAGCAGCCTTCCGGGACGGTCCTACACCTTC.

The CDR3 nucleotides read TGTGCCAGCAGCTGGGACGGCTCCAACTATGGCTACACCTTC. Translation gives CASSWDGSNYGYTF. The gene calls are TRBV7-2 and TRBJ1-2, with D possibly matching TRBD1 (5 bases). This CDR3 is built from 14 residues. V was pared by 4 bases and J by 2 bases, with 11 bases between. Germline loops: CDR1 SGHTA, CDR2 FQGNSA.